One sample yielded the 32 T cell receptor beta chains listed below, sequenced in a study of chemoradiotherapy in HPV16-positive cancers. Here immunoSEQ multiplex PCR was the method, and the copy in TCRdb shows in-frame clones only, minus some. The profile shows around 62,000 clones, about 88% of them singletons. The input for sequencing was blood, taken from a patient who underwent chemoradiotherapy. These receptors came from a human donor with HPV-associated anogenital cancer.

This chain uses TRBV5-1 with TRBJ2-7; 7 bases are a match to TRBD1. Germline CDR1 and CDR2: SGHRS and YFSETQ. V was clipped by 5 bases and J by 5 bases; unmatched bases: 7. CDR3 length: 13 residues. This CDR3 is CASSRRQGHEQYF. CDR3 nucleotide sequence: TGCGCCAGCAGTCGAAGACAGGGCCACGAGCAGTACTTC.

Here the CDR3 reads CAISEGTGLSYEQYF. In DNA, the CDR3 is TGTGCCATCAGTGAAGGGACAGGCTTATCCTACGAGCAGTACTTC. The rearrangement joins TRBV10-3 to TRBJ2-7; 8 bases fit TRBD1. V lost 3 bases to trimming and J lost 1 base; unmatched junction nucleotides: 5. The CDR3 runs 15 residues. Germline values: CDR1 ENHRY, CDR2 SYGVKD.

The chain joins TRBV5-1 to TRBJ2-3; 10 positions match TRBD2. J was trimmed by 5 bases and V by 2 bases; bases with no gene match: 2. The CDR3 extends over 14 amino acids. Germline lookup yields CDR1 SGHRS and CDR2 YFSETQ. CDR3 region: CASSLSGRGDTQYF. Here the CDR3 DNA reads TGCGCCAGCAGCTTAAGCGGGAGGGGAGATACGCAGTATTTT. The complete variable domain, with remaining parts taken from reference TRBV5-1 and TRBJ2-3, reads KAGVTQTPRYLIKTRGQQVTLSCSPISGHRSVSWYQQTPGQGLQFLFEYFSETQRNKGNFPGRFSGRQFSNSRSEMNVSTLELGDSALYLCASSLSGRGDTQYFGPGTRLTVL.

The chain recombines TRBV6-1 with TRBJ1-3, with D perhaps matching TRBD1 (6 bases). Germline CDR1 reads MNHNS; CDR2 reads SASEGT. The ends were cut back, 1 base at V and 4 bases at J, with 8 bases in the middle. This CDR3 spans 14 amino acids. In DNA form, the CDR3 reads TGTGCCAGCAGTGAAGTACAGGGCGGAAACACCATATATTTT. Translation: CASSEVQGGNTIYF.

V gene TRBV5-1 combines with J gene TRBJ1-2; weak D call: TRBD1 (5 bases). In germline, CDR1 is SGHRS, CDR2 YFSETQ. This CDR3 has 14 amino acids. V shed 5 bases and J shed 4 bases, with 15 bases lying between them. The CDR3 spells CASSDDSSIYGYTF. Written as DNA, the CDR3 is TGCGCCAGCAGTGATGACAGCTCTATCTATGGCTACACCTTC.

In this sample, this clone turned up once. The gene calls are TRBV27 and TRBJ2-7; no firm D call. This CDR3 has 13 amino acids. The V end lost 2 bases, the J end lost 0 bases, and 5 bases lay between the germline ends. Germline V gives CDR1 MNHEY, CDR2 SMNVEV (reference sequence). CDR3 in amino acids: CASSLKLSYEQYF. CDR3 coding DNA: TGTGCCAGCAGTTTAAAGCTCTCCTACGAGCAGTACTTC.

The chain couples TRBV28 to TRBJ2-7; 8 bases map to TRBD2. CDR1 is MDHEN, CDR2 SYDVKM, per germline. V lost 8 bases to trimming and J lost 2 bases; unmatched junction nucleotides: 5. This CDR3 is built from 13 residues. CDR3 nucleotides: TGTGCCAGCCGGACTAGCAGCGCCTACGAGCAGTACTTC. This translates into CASRTSSAYEQYF. The whole variable domain, remainder taken from reference TRBV28 and TRBJ2-7, is DVKVTQSSRYLVKRTGEKVFLECVQDMDHENMFWYRQDPGLGLRLIYFSYDVKMKEKGDIPEGYSVSREKKERFSLILESASTNQTSMYLCASRTSSAYEQYFGPGTRLTVT.

Only one count was recorded for this clone. A junction end diverges from the germline sequence, so it may reflect a read error. The chain carries TRBV10-3 and TRBJ2-7, with 15 positions matching TRBD2. The CDR3 runs 17 residues. The germline gives CDR1 ENHRY, CDR2 SYGVKD. For the CDR3, the DNA is TGTGCCATCAGTGGGGGACTAGCGGGAGGAGTGTCCTCCGAGCAGTACTTC. Encoded protein: CAISGGLAGGVSSEQYF.

The chain has TRBV2 and TRBJ1-5, with D perhaps matching TRBD1 (5 bases). There are 14 residues in the CDR3. Looked up from germline, CDR1 is SNHLY and CDR2 is FYNNEI. V lost 6 bases to trimming and J lost 5 bases, with 14 bases between them. CDR3 amino acids: CASRADGDHQPQHF. Written as DNA, the CDR3 is TGTGCCAGCAGGGCCGACGGGGACCATCAGCCCCAGCATTTT.

The J gene is TRBJ1-1, the V gene TRBV9, with 9 bases matching TRBD1. CDR1 and CDR2 (germline): SGDLS, YYNGEE. With V trimmed by 3 bases and J by 4 bases, 7 bases remained unmatched. The CDR3 length is 15 residues. The CDR3 sequence is CASSAGTGTGTEAFF. CDR3 in DNA: TGTGCCAGCAGCGCAGGGACAGGGACGGGCACTGAAGCTTTCTTT.

V usage is TRBV11-1 and J usage is TRBJ1-3; D call uncertain. The germline V and J ends were trimmed by 5 bases and 2 bases, with 10 bases remaining between them. The CDR3 is 14 residues long. Germline V gives CDR1 SGHAT, CDR2 FQDESV (reference sequence). The CDR3 DNA reads TGTGCCAGCAGCCCGACATTTACTGGAAACACCATATATTTT. The encoded protein is CASSPTFTGNTIYF.

The J gene is TRBJ1-5, the V gene TRBV7-8, with unresolved D. Germline V lookup: CDR1 SGHVS, CDR2 FQNEAQ. V lost 1 base to trimming and J lost 0 bases, with 7 bases between them. This CDR3 contains 15 residues. The CDR3 sequence: CASSLVRDSNQPQHF. CDR3 nucleotide sequence: TGTGCCAGCAGCTTAGTGCGGGATAGCAATCAGCCCCAGCATTTT.

V is TRBV28 and J is TRBJ2-5; 12 bases align to TRBD1. Germline V gene lookup returns CDR1 MDHEN and CDR2 SYDVKM. The CDR3 is made up of 16 amino acids. J was trimmed by 6 bases and V by 4 bases; bases with no gene match: 9. As DNA, the CDR3 is TGTGCCAGCAGTTCCCCCTCGGGACAGGGGGCTAAGACCCAGTACTTC. It encodes CASSSPSGQGAKTQYF.

This sequence joins TRBV7-9 and TRBJ2-7, with D unclear. With 1 base removed from V and 5 bases from J, the gap between germline ends came to 9 bases. The CDR3 loop spans 13 amino acids. CDR1 SEHNR and CDR2 FQNEAQ come from the germline V gene (reference sequence). For the CDR3, the DNA is TGTGCCAGCAGCTTAGGTGGGATCAACGAGCAGTACTTC. This sequence encodes CASSLGGINEQYF.

This chain links TRBV7-2 with TRBJ2-2, with 10 bases that match TRBD2. The CDR3 is 16 amino acids. Germline CDR1 reads SGHTA; CDR2 reads FQGNSA. V lost 2 bases, J lost 7 bases, and 7 bases stayed unmatched. This CDR3 is CASSLQSGGANGELFF. The CDR3 bases are TGTGCCAGCAGCTTACAAAGCGGGGGGGCGAACGGGGAGCTGTTTTTT.

In its sample, this clone was seen once. The gene calls are TRBV6-4 and TRBJ1-2, with 10 bases aligning to TRBD1. V shed 1 base and J 4 bases; nucleotides not matched to a gene: 6. The CDR3 is 16 amino acids. Germline CDR1 MRHNA, CDR2 SNTAGT. In nucleotides, the CDR3 is TGTGCCAGCAGTGACTTAGGGGACAGGGGAGTCTATGGCTACACCTTC. Translation gives CASSDLGDRGVYGYTF.

As for this clone: One junction end disagrees with the germline gene, perhaps due to a read error. The rearrangement uses TRBV2 and TRBJ1-6; a possible D gene is TRBD1 (6 bases). Germline assignment: CDR1 SNHLY and CDR2 FYNNEI. This CDR3 has 15 residues. Here the CDR3 reads CASREAGTRYSPLHF. The CDR3, as DNA: TGTGCCAGCAGGGAAGCCGGGACAAGATATTCACCCCTCCACTTT.

The rearrangement uses TRBV29-1 and TRBJ2-5; 11 bases are a match to TRBD1. With 4 bases clipped from V and 2 bases from J, the junction kept 3 bases outside the gene matches. The germline gives CDR1 SQVTM, CDR2 ANQGSEA. This CDR3 region has 14 residues. The CDR3: CSVVGQGGQETQYF. CDR3 DNA sequence: TGCAGCGTTGTGGGACAGGGGGGTCAAGAGACCCAGTACTTC. The variable domain in full, completed from reference TRBV29-1 and TRBJ2-5, reads SAVISQKPSRDICQRGTSLTIQCQVDSQVTMMFWYRQQPGQSLTLIATANQGSEATYESGFVIDKFPISRPNLTFSTLTVSNMSPEDSSIYLCSVVGQGGQETQYFGPGTRLLVL.

The V and J genes are TRBV7-6 and TRBJ2-5; 9 bases align to TRBD1. This CDR3 spans 13 amino acids. J lost 11 bases, V lost 5 bases, and 9 bases had no gene match. Germline CDR1 and CDR2: SGHVS and FNYEAQ. The CDR3: CASSPQTGGEQYF. DNA for the CDR3: TGTGCCAGCAGCCCACAGACAGGGGGTGAGCAGTACTTC.

This clone showed up just a few times. The chain has TRBV25-1 and TRBJ2-7, with 10 bases that match TRBD1. This CDR3 is built from 16 residues. V trimming: 2 bases; J trimming: 4 bases; junction bases outside the gene matches: 8. Germline lookup yields CDR1 MGHDK and CDR2 SYGVNS. In DNA form, the CDR3 reads TGTGCCAGCAGTGAAGGAGGATCGGACAGGGGGTACGAGCAGTACTTC. It specifies CASSEGGSDRGYEQYF.

The genes are TRBV29-1 and TRBJ1-1, with 8 nucleotides matching TRBD1. Germline lookup yields CDR1 SQVTM and CDR2 ANQGSEA. CDR3 length: 12 residues. J lost 3 bases, V lost 3 bases, and 0 bases had no gene match. CDR3 region: CSVEGQDTEAFF. Here the CDR3 DNA reads TGCAGCGTTGAGGGACAGGACACTGAAGCTTTCTTT.

The CDR3 nucleotides read TGTGCCAGCAGTTTGCGCCCGACGGCGAACACTGAAGCTTTCTTT. Encoded protein: CASSLRPTANTEAFF. V is TRBV27 and J is TRBJ1-1; D is unclear. V dropped 3 bases and J dropped 1 base, with 12 bases sitting between them. This CDR3 is 15 amino acids long. CDR1 MNHEY and CDR2 SMNVEV come from the germline V gene (reference sequence).

CDR3 coding DNA: TGCGCCAGCAGCCGAGATGGGACACCGAACACTGAAGCTTTCTTT. Protein: CASSRDGTPNTEAFF. This rearrangement joins TRBV4-1 to TRBJ1-1; maybe TRBD1 (6 bases). The CDR3 totals 15 residues. V lost 4 bases to trimming and J lost 1 base, with 13 bases between them. Germline loops: CDR1 MGHRA, CDR2 YSYEKL.

A single count supports this clone. CDR3 residues: CASSPWTSGRGVDYEQYF. The CDR3, as DNA: TGTGCCAGCAGCCCCTGGACTAGCGGGAGAGGGGTAGACTACGAGCAGTACTTC. This rearrangement joins TRBV5-4 to TRBJ2-7; 13 bases agree with TRBD2. The V segment lost 4 bases and the J segment 3 bases; nucleotides outside the gene matches: 13. Germline lookup yields CDR1 SGHNT and CDR2 YYREEE (reference sequence). There are 18 residues in the CDR3.

The CDR3 protein is CASKVDGVFDQPQHF. In DNA, the CDR3 is TGTGCCAGCAAGGTCGACGGGGTCTTCGATCAGCCCCAGCATTTT. The V gene is TRBV6-1, the J gene TRBJ1-5, with D unresolved. CDR3 length: 15 amino acids. Trimming removed 7 bases from V and 5 bases from J, with 18 bases in between. CDR1 is MNHNS and CDR2 is SASEGT in the germline V gene.

The chain has TRBV4-1 and TRBJ1-5; D gene uncertain. The V and J ends lost 0 bases and 3 bases respectively, with 9 bases between them. The CDR3 spans 15 residues. In germline, CDR1 is MGHRA, CDR2 YSYEKL. CDR3 nucleotide sequence: TGCGCCAGCAGCCAAGATTTGCAGAACAATCAGCCCCAGCATTTT. It codes for CASSQDLQNNQPQHF.

The gene calls are TRBV4-1 and TRBJ1-1; D might be TRBD1 (5 bases). The germline V and J ends were trimmed by 4 bases and 3 bases, with 21 bases remaining between them. The CDR3 totals 17 residues. Germline CDR1 is MGHRA and CDR2 is YSYEKL. CDR3 DNA sequence: TGCGCCAGCAGCCGATCTGGGGGAATGGGTTCTCACACTGAAGCTTTCTTT. It yields the protein CASSRSGGMGSHTEAFF.

The V and J genes are TRBV5-4 and TRBJ2-1; D ambiguous. The V gene's germline CDR1 is SGHNT and CDR2 YYREEE (reference sequence). Trimming took 3 bases from V and 8 from J, leaving 9 bases between them. The CDR3 consists of 12 residues. This CDR3 is CASSSFSDEQFF. DNA for the CDR3: TGTGCCAGCAGCTCCTTTTCCGATGAGCAGTTCTTC. Drawing the rest from reference TRBV5-4 and TRBJ2-1, the complete variable domain is ETGVTQSPTHLIKTRGQQVTLRCSSQSGHNTVSWYQQALGQGPQFIFQYYREEENGRGNFPPRFSGLQFPNYSSELNVNALELDDSALYLCASSSFSDEQFFGPGTRLTVL.

The V and J genes are TRBV7-3 and TRBJ2-3; tentatively, D is TRBD2 (5 bases). V lost 3 bases and J 7 bases, leaving 11 bases between the germline ends. CDR3 size: 13 residues. Germline lookup yields CDR1 SGHTA and CDR2 FQGTGA. The CDR3: CASSFGIENTQYF. CDR3 sequence (DNA): TGTGCCAGCAGCTTCGGGATCGAAAATACGCAGTATTTT.

The chain couples TRBV5-4 to TRBJ1-2; the D is unclear. CDR3 length: 15 amino acids. Germline V gene data show CDR1 as SGHNT and CDR2 as YYREEE (reference sequence). V lost 0 bases, J lost 4 bases, and 13 bases lay in between. CDR3 nucleotides: TGTGCCAGCAGCTTGGCGGGCCGGGGATCCTATGGCTACACCTTC. Translating gives CASSLAGRGSYGYTF.

The chain has TRBV7-9 and TRBJ2-1, with TRBD2 matching 11 bases. The CDR3 has 18 amino acids. The germline V gene encodes CDR1 SEHNR and CDR2 FQNEAQ (reference sequence). J lost 5 bases, V lost 4 bases, and 13 bases had no gene match. The CDR3: CASSSSIPILAGDNEQFF. For the CDR3, the DNA is TGTGCCAGCAGCTCAAGCATTCCGATACTAGCGGGAGACAATGAGCAGTTCTTC.

The rearrangement links TRBV10-2 to TRBJ2-7; TRBD1 matches at 7 bases. Trimming removed 4 bases from V and 2 bases from J; junction bases left unmatched: 2. The CDR3 has 13 amino acids. The germline V gene encodes CDR1 WSHSY and CDR2 SAAADI. For the CDR3, the DNA is TGCGCCAGCAGTGGGCAGGGGGCCTACGAGCAGTACTTC. Protein sequence: CASSGQGAYEQYF.